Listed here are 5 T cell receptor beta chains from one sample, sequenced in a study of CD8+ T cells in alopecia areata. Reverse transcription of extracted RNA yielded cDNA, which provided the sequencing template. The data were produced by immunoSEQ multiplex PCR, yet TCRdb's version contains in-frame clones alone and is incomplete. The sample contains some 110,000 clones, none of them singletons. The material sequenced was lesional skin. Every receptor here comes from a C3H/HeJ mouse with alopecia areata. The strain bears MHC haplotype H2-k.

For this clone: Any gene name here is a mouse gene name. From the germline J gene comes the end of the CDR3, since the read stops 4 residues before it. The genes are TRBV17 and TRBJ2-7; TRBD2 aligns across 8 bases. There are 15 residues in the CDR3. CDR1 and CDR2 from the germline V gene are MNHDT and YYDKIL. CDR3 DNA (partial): TGTGCTAGCAGTAGAGATCTCGGGGGGGCTGAT. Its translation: CASSRDLGGAD. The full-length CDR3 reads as CASSRDLGGADEQYF.

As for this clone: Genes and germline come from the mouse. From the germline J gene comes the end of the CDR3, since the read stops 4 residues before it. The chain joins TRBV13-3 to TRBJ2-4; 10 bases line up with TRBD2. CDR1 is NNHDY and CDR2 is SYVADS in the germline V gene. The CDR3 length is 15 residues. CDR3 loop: CASSDGRDWGNTLYF. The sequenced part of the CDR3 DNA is TGTGCCAGCAGTGATGGCCGGGACTGGGGAAAC.

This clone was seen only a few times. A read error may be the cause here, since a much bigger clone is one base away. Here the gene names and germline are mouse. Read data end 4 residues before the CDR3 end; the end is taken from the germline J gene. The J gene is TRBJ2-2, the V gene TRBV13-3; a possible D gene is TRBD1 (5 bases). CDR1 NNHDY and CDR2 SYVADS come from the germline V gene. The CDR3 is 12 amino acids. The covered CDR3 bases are TGTGCCAGCAGTGAAGACAGCGGG. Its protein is CASSEDSG. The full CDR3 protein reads CASSEDSGQLYF.

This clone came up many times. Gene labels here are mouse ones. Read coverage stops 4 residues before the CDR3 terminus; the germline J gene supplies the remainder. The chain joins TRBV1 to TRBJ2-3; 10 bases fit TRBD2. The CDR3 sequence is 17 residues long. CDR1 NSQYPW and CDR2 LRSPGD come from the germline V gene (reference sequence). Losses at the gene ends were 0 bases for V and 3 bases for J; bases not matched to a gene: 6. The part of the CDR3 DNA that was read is TGCACCTGCAGTGCAGATTGGCTGGGGGGGCGCGCAGAA. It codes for CTCSADWLGGRAE. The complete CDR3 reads CTCSADWLGGRAETLYF.

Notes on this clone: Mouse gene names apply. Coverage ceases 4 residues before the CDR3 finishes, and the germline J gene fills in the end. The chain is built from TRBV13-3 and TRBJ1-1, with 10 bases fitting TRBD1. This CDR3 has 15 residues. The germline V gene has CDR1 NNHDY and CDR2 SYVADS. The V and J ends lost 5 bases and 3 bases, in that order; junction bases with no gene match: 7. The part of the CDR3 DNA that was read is TGTGCCAGCAGCGAGGGGACAGGGGAGGACACA. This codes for CASSEGTGEDT. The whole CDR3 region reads CASSEGTGEDTEVFF.